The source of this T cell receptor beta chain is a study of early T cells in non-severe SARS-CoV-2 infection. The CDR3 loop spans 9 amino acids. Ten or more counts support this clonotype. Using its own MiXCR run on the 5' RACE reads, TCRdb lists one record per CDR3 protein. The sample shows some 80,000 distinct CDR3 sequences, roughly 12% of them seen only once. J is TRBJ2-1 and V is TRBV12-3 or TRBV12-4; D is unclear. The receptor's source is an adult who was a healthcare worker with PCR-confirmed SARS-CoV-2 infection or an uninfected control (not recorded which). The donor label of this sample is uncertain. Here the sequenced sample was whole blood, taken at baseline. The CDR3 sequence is CAKGAGQFF. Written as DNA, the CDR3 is TGTGCAAAGGGCGCAGGGCAGTTCTTC.